The next 20 T cell receptor beta chains were all read from a single sample in a study of blood T cell repertoires in COVID-19 (TCRdb year 2020). Receptors were amplified or captured by the immunoSEQ multiplex PCR assay. TCRdb holds this immuneACCESS table with in-frame rearrangements only. Some clones are missing; in checked studies, unresolved V genes explain under half, and the rest has no known cause. This sample gives approximately 140,000 clones in total; 60% to 85% of them show up just once. The ten most abundant clones make up approximately 15% of the sample. The sample comprised peripheral blood. The receptor set was obtained from a man aged 50 to 60 with acute or convalescent COVID-19.

The chain carries TRBV19 and TRBJ2-5, with D perhaps TRBD1 (6 bases). Germline lookup yields CDR1 LNHDA and CDR2 SQIVND (reference sequence). The CDR3 covers 12 residues. Deletions cut 8 bases from V and 5 bases from J, with 12 bases between. The CDR3, as DNA: TGTGCCAGTTCCAGGGGCGGCGAGACCCAGTACTTC. Protein product: CASSRGGETQYF.

The chain uses TRBV19 and TRBJ1-2, with 7 bases matching TRBD1. This CDR3 spans 14 amino acids. V lost 6 bases and J lost 5; bases outside the gene matches: 9. Per the germline V gene, CDR1 is LNHDA and CDR2 is SQIVND (reference sequence). As DNA, the CDR3 is TGTGCCAGTAGGAAAGGGGGACAGATTTATGGCTACACCTTC. This sequence encodes CASRKGGQIYGYTF.

This clone appeared a few times. This sequence joins TRBV19 and TRBJ1-2; no clear D gene. V was pared by 7 bases and J by 0 bases, with 15 bases between. In germline, CDR1 is LNHDA, CDR2 SQIVND (reference sequence). The CDR3 consists of 15 residues. Here the CDR3 DNA reads TGTGCCAGTACCGCATGGACTGGAGCTAACTATGGCTACACCTTC. Translation: CASTAWTGANYGYTF.

This chain joins TRBV4-1 and TRBJ2-3; D remains unclear. Germline CDR1 is MGHRA and CDR2 is YSYEKL. With 1 base removed from V and 0 bases from J, the gap between germline ends came to 5 bases. The CDR3 is 14 residues long. The CDR3 DNA reads as TGCGCCAGCAGCCAAGCTACTAGCACAGATACGCAGTATTTT. Translated: CASSQATSTDTQYF.

In DNA, the CDR3 is TGCGCCAGCAGTGAGCCCGGGACAGGGGGTACCTACGAGCAGTACGTC. This encodes CASSEPGTGGTYEQYV. This rearrangement joins TRBV10-2 to TRBJ2-7; TRBD1 agrees at 11 bases. V trimming: 2 bases; J trimming: 2 bases; junction bases outside the gene matches: 5. Germline CDR1 is WSHSY and CDR2 is SAAADI. The CDR3 is made up of 16 amino acids.

The V gene is TRBV4-1, the J gene TRBJ2-7; D gene unclear. V lost 4 bases, J lost 1 base, and 11 bases lay in between. The germline CDR1 and CDR2 sequences are MGHRA and YSYEKL. The CDR3 runs 14 residues. The CDR3 here is CASSPGLGSYEQYV. DNA of the CDR3: TGCGCCAGCAGCCCGGGTCTCGGTTCCTACGAGCAGTACGTC.

The sample holds a few counts of this clone. The chain couples TRBV2 to TRBJ2-3; 8 bases agree with TRBD2. V was pared by 6 bases and J by 4 bases, with 6 bases of the junction left unmatched. This CDR3 has 14 residues. Germline V gene data show CDR1 as SNHLY and CDR2 as FYNNEI. The CDR3 loop is CASRGGTSADTQYF. The CDR3 DNA reads as TGTGCCAGCAGGGGTGGGACTAGTGCAGATACGCAGTATTTT. Full variable domain (outside the CDR3, taken from reference TRBV2 and TRBJ2-3): EPEVTQTPSHQVTQMGQEVILRCVPISNHLYFYWYRQILGQKVEFLVSFYNNEISEKSEIFDDQFSVERPDGSNFTLKIRSTKLEDSAMYFCASRGGTSADTQYFGPGTRLTVL.

The chain combines TRBV25-1 with TRBJ2-7; 7 bases match TRBD1. CDR1 is MGHDK, CDR2 SYGVNS, per germline. The CDR3 has 16 amino acids. V gave up 3 bases and J gave up 4 bases; unmatched junction bases: 12. This chain's CDR3 is CASSDRRQGWGYEQYF. CDR3 nucleotides: TGTGCCAGCAGTGACCGGCGACAGGGCTGGGGGTACGAGCAGTACTTC.

As regards this clone: In the same sample, other DNA sequences code for this CDR3. In nucleotides, the CDR3 is TGCGCCAGCAGTCCTAGGGGGGGGAATCAGCCCCAGCATTTT. Its translation: CASSPRGGNQPQHF. The J gene is TRBJ1-5, the V gene TRBV5-1; D may be TRBD1 (6 bases). CDR1 is SGHRS and CDR2 is YFSETQ in the germline V gene. V lost 5 bases to trimming and J lost 4 bases, with 13 bases between them. This CDR3 has 14 amino acids.

This chain links TRBV27 with TRBJ2-5; TRBD2 matches at 8 bases. With V trimmed by 5 bases and J by 4 bases, 12 bases remained unmatched. Germline lookup yields CDR1 MNHEY and CDR2 SMNVEV (reference sequence). The CDR3 length is 16 residues. The CDR3 bases are TGTGCCAGCAGTATACTTCGGGGGGGCCTTTCAGAGACCCAGTACTTC. This codes for CASSILRGGLSETQYF.

V gene TRBV24-1 combines with J gene TRBJ2-1; TRBD2 matches at 9 bases. The CDR3 covers 15 residues. With 3 bases clipped from V and 6 bases from J, the junction kept 5 bases outside the gene matches. Germline assignment: CDR1 KGHDR and CDR2 SFDVKD. The CDR3 DNA sequence: TGTGCCACCAGTGATGAAGCGGGGGGCCGCAATGAGCAGTTCTTC. Translation: CATSDEAGGRNEQFF.

This chain connects TRBV30 to TRBJ2-5, with 7 nucleotides matching TRBD1. The CDR3 has 14 residues. The V gene end was trimmed by 4 bases and the J gene end by 2 bases; junction bases not matched to a gene: 7. CDR1 GTSNPN and CDR2 SVGIG come from the germline V gene (reference sequence). Here the CDR3 reads CAWIGGQAQETQYF. The CDR3 region has the DNA TGTGCCTGGATAGGAGGACAGGCACAAGAGACCCAGTACTTC.

The CDR3 nucleotides read TGTGCCAGTACGGGAAGCGGGGATCAGCCCCAGCATTTT. Protein sequence: CASTGSGDQPQHF. V gene TRBV6-5 combines with J gene TRBJ1-5; D not certain. V was shortened by 9 bases and J by 5 bases, with 14 bases between the two germline ends. Germline values: CDR1 MNHEY, CDR2 SVGAGI. CDR3 length: 13 residues.

The table lists this clone with a few counts. J is TRBJ2-2 and V is TRBV5-6, with unresolved D. V lost 0 bases and J 5 bases, leaving 14 bases between the germline ends. Germline V gene sequence: CDR1 SGHDT, CDR2 YYEEEE. CDR3 length equals 16 residues. CDR3 protein: CASSLDAQRVTGELFF. In nucleotides, the CDR3 is TGTGCCAGCAGCTTGGATGCCCAGCGAGTAACCGGGGAGCTGTTTTTT.

This clone has just a few counts. The rearrangement links TRBV25-1 to TRBJ2-1; 12 bases line up with TRBD2. This CDR3 has 14 residues. Per germline, CDR1 MGHDK and CDR2 SYGVNS. The trim removed 6 bases at V and 7 bases at J, leaving 4 bases unmatched. Here the CDR3 DNA reads TGTGCCAGCAGGACTAGCGGGGGAAATAATGAGCAGTTCTTC. Protein: CASRTSGGNNEQFF.

The chain joins TRBV7-2 to TRBJ1-6, with 7 bases fitting TRBD1. V was pared by 6 bases and J by 9 bases, with 5 bases of the junction left unmatched. This CDR3 spans 13 amino acids. Germline V CDR1 and CDR2: SGHTA, FQGNSA. The CDR3 is CASRKTGSSPLHF. The CDR3 DNA follows: TGTGCCAGCAGGAAGACAGGGAGTTCACCCCTCCACTTT.

The chain joins TRBV5-4 to TRBJ2-5; 13 bases fit TRBD2. CDR1 is SGHNT and CDR2 is YYREEE in the germline V gene (reference sequence). V lost 4 bases, J lost 1 base, and 4 bases stayed unmatched. This CDR3 has 16 amino acids. Here the CDR3 DNA reads TGTGCCAGCAGCGGGGGGACTAGCGGGGTCCAAGAGACCCAGTACTTC. This encodes CASSGGTSGVQETQYF.

This chain connects TRBV5-5 to TRBJ1-5; 9 nucleotides agree with TRBD1. This CDR3 contains 18 residues. Germline CDR1 and CDR2: SGHKS and YYEKEE (reference sequence). Trimming at V came to 0 bases and at J to 2 bases, leaving 9 bases not matched to a gene. CDR3 nucleotide sequence: TGTGCCAGCAGCTTGGCCTTGGACAGGGGAGTGGGCAATCAGCCCCAGCATTTT. Its protein product is CASSLALDRGVGNQPQHF.

V gene TRBV9 combines with J gene TRBJ2-1; TRBD2 matches 9 bases. The germline V gene has CDR1 SGDLS and CDR2 YYNGEE. Germline trimming cut 5 bases from V and 7 bases from J; bases unmatched to any gene: 10. The CDR3 is made up of 15 amino acids. CDR3 amino acids: CASSSQAGGRNEQFF. The CDR3 nucleotides are TGTGCCAGCAGTTCTCAAGCGGGGGGCCGTAATGAGCAGTTCTTC.

This clone has only one observation. CDR3 region: CASSLLARTDTQYF. Here the CDR3 DNA reads TGTGCCAGCAGCTTACTAGCTCGCACAGATACGCAGTATTTT. The chain is built from TRBV11-2 and TRBJ2-3; TRBD2 might be the D (5 bases). Trimming pared 2 bases from V and 1 base from J, leaving 7 bases between. Germline lookup yields CDR1 SGHAT and CDR2 FQNNGV. The CDR3 loop spans 14 amino acids.